These 22 T cell receptor beta chains were all obtained from the same sample, sequenced in a study of T-cell memory formation after mild COVID-19. TCRdb reanalysed the 5' RACE reads using MiXCR and keeps one entry per CDR3 protein. Of about 290,000 distinct CDR3 sequences in the sample, more than 15% were seen once. Source material: PBMCs or a T cell subset sorted from them (not recorded which). Source of these receptors: a man between 18 and 35 years old who had mild COVID-19 (a few samples of this study predate the infection). Cell type and time point are not known.

The chain uses TRBV7-9 and TRBJ2-7; 7 bases agree with TRBD1. Trimming at V came to 5 bases and at J to 7 bases, leaving 14 bases not matched to a gene. The germline gives CDR1 SEHNR, CDR2 FQNEAQ (reference sequence). The CDR3 is 15 amino acids. Written as DNA, the CDR3 is TGTGCCAGCAGCCTGACACAGGGGCCTCCTGGGGAGCAGTACTTC. It yields the protein CASSLTQGPPGEQYF.

The chain has TRBV7-9 and TRBJ2-7; perhaps TRBD1 as D (6 bases). Germline CDR1 reads SEHNR; CDR2 reads FQNEAQ (reference sequence). This CDR3 contains 13 residues. The V end lost 5 bases, the J end lost 7 bases, and 15 bases lay between the germline ends. The DNA for the CDR3 is TGTGCCAGCAGCGTGGACAGTGAGCAAGAGCAGTACGTC. Amino acids: CASSVDSEQEQYV.

This clonotype was counted ten times or more. This chain links TRBV7-9 with TRBJ2-5; D might be TRBD2 (6 bases). CDR3 length equals 13 residues. With 6 bases removed from V and 2 bases from J, the gap between germline ends came to 10 bases. Germline CDR1 is SEHNR and CDR2 is FQNEAQ (reference sequence). Written as DNA, the CDR3 is TGTGCCAGCAGTACCGGGAGTCAAGAGACCCAGTACTTC. It translates to CASSTGSQETQYF.

The chain joins TRBV5-4 to TRBJ2-2; 7 bases match TRBD1. The CDR3 totals 14 residues. Germline CDR1 and CDR2: SGHNT and YYREEE (reference sequence). Germline trimming cut 4 bases from V and 8 bases from J; bases unmatched to any gene: 8. CDR3 sequence: CASSRKDRFGELFF. CDR3 DNA: TGTGCCAGCAGCCGAAAGGACAGGTTTGGGGAGCTGTTTTTT.

This sequence joins TRBV5-4 and TRBJ2-7, with TRBD2 matching 9 bases. V was clipped by 4 bases and J by 0 bases; unmatched bases: 2. Per germline, CDR1 SGHNT and CDR2 YYREEE (reference sequence). This CDR3 has 14 amino acids. The CDR3 bases are TGTGCCAGCAGCCAGGGACTAGCCTCCTACGAGCAGTACGTC. Its translation is CASSQGLASYEQYV.

This clonotype has only a few counts. The chain is built from TRBV2 and TRBJ2-7; 8 positions match TRBD2. This CDR3 comprises 17 residues. V gave up 1 base and J gave up 1 base; unmatched junction bases: 9. Per germline, CDR1 SNHLY and CDR2 FYNNEI. The DNA of the CDR3 is TGTGCCAGCAGTGAAGAGAACAGCGGGGGCGGGTCCTACGAGCAGTACTTC. Protein: CASSEENSGGGSYEQYF. The full variable domain, in which reference TRBV2 and TRBJ2-7 provide the parts outside the CDR3, is EPEVTQTPSHQVTQMGQEVILRCVPISNHLYFYWYRQILGQKVEFLVSFYNNEISEKSEIFDDQFSVERPDGSNFTLKIRSTKLEDSAMYFCASSEENSGGGSYEQYFGPGTRLTVT.

The chain uses TRBV12-3 or TRBV12-4 and TRBJ2-2; D remains unclear. With 7 bases removed from V and 1 base from J, the gap between germline ends came to 10 bases. The CDR3 runs 14 residues. CDR3 amino acids: CASTTRQNTGELFF. CDR3 sequence (DNA): TGTGCCAGCACCACGCGGCAGAACACCGGGGAGCTGTTTTTT.

The DNA for the CDR3 is TGCGCCAGCAGCCACGGGTCGGGTAGCAATCAGCCCCAGCATTTT. Translating it yields CASSHGSGSNQPQHF. V and J are TRBV4-1 and TRBJ1-5; D gene uncertain. The V gene's germline CDR1 is MGHRA and CDR2 YSYEKL. V lost 3 bases and J lost 0, with 9 bases in between. CDR3 length: 15 amino acids.

The chain has TRBV20-1 and TRBJ2-5; TRBD2 aligns across 8 bases. This CDR3 comprises 16 residues. J was trimmed by 2 bases and V by 7 bases; bases with no gene match: 15. Germline CDR1 is DFQATT and CDR2 is SNEGSKA (reference sequence). As DNA, the CDR3 is TGCAGTGTGGGGTTGCGGGGGGCCCCCTTGCAAGAGACCCAGTACTTC. Translated: CSVGLRGAPLQETQYF.

The chain uses TRBV27 and TRBJ1-4; no definite D call. Germline assignment: CDR1 MNHEY and CDR2 SMNVEV (reference sequence). Trimming shortened V by 5 bases and J by 7 bases, and 11 bases separated the two germline ends. The CDR3 has 13 residues. Here the CDR3 DNA reads TGTGCCAGCAGTAGGGCAAGCTTTGAAAAACTGTTTTTT. Protein product: CASSRASFEKLFF.

This clonotype was observed a few times. The chain joins TRBV7-9 to TRBJ2-1; D possibly matches TRBD1 or TRBD2 (6 bases each). CDR3 length: 15 residues. The germline gives CDR1 SEHNR, CDR2 FQNEAQ (reference sequence). The V end lost 2 bases, the J end lost 6 bases, and 14 bases lay between the germline ends. Written as DNA, the CDR3 is TGTGCCAGCAGCTTAAGAGGAGGGGGGTCCAATGAGCAGTTCTTC. This codes for CASSLRGGGSNEQFF. Supplemented by reference TRBV7-9 and TRBJ2-1, the full variable domain reads DTGVSQNPRHKITKRGQNVTFRCDPISEHNRLYWYRQTLGQGPEFLTYFQNEAQLEKSRLLSDRFSAERPKGSFSTLEIQRTEQGDSAMYLCASSLRGGGSNEQFFGPGTRLTVL.

This clonotype turned up a few times. The chain couples TRBV18 to TRBJ1-1; D possibly corresponds to TRBD1 (6 bases). V was clipped by 3 bases and J by 5 bases, with 13 bases between them. CDR3 size: 14 residues. Germline CDR1 is KGHSH and CDR2 is LQKENI. CDR3 DNA sequence: TGTGCCAGCTCACCGGACGAAGGGGGTACTGAAGCTTTCTTT. Its protein product is CASSPDEGGTEAFF.

This clonotype has at least ten counts. This rearrangement joins TRBV18 to TRBJ2-1, with D possibly called TRBD1 or TRBD2 (5 bases each). This CDR3 has 13 amino acids. Germline CDR1 is KGHSH and CDR2 is LQKENI. The V end lost 5 bases, the J end lost 4 bases, and 9 bases lay between the germline ends. This CDR3 is CASSGTVYNEQFF. In DNA, the CDR3 is TGTGCCAGCTCAGGGACGGTTTACAATGAGCAGTTCTTC.

This clonotype was seen a few times. The chain has TRBV7-3 and TRBJ2-2; 8 positions match TRBD1. CDR1 is SGHTA and CDR2 is FQGTGA in the germline V gene. CDR3 length: 14 amino acids. J gave up 7 bases and V 5 bases, and 6 bases lay outside the gene matches. This chain's CDR3 is CASSPHGQGGELFF. As DNA, the CDR3 is TGTGCCAGCAGCCCACATGGACAGGGCGGGGAGCTGTTTTTT.

This clonotype has ten or more counts. The J gene is TRBJ1-3, the V gene TRBV6-5; TRBD1 might be the D (6 bases). CDR1 and CDR2 from the germline V gene are MNHEY and SVGAGI. Trimming left V 5 bases short and J 0 bases short, with 14 bases between. The CDR3 spans 16 residues. Written as DNA, the CDR3 is TGTGCCAGCAGTCCAGGGGCGGGGAGCTCTGGAAACACCATATATTTT. It translates to CASSPGAGSSGNTIYF.

The chain has TRBV2 and TRBJ2-5; weak D call: TRBD2 (5 bases). Germline CDR1 is SNHLY and CDR2 is FYNNEI. The CDR3 is 13 residues long. The V and J ends lost 8 bases and 4 bases respectively, with 14 bases between them. Written as DNA, the CDR3 is TGTGCCAGCGCGGATCTAGCTCGAGAGACCCAGTACTTC. Translation: CASADLARETQYF.

The sample holds a few counts of this clonotype. The CDR3 bases are TGTGCCAGCAGAACGGATAGTCGGGCTGAAAGCCAGTCCTACAATGAGCAGTTCTTC. Amino acids: CASRTDSRAESQSYNEQFF. The chain is built from TRBV6-6 and TRBJ2-1, with D unclear. V was trimmed by 6 bases and J by 1 base, leaving 25 bases between them. The CDR3 consists of 19 residues. Germline-derived CDR1 and CDR2 are MNHNY and SVGAGI (reference sequence).

This sequence joins TRBV6-2 or TRBV6-3 and TRBJ2-5, with no clear D. Looked up from germline, CDR1 is MNHEY and CDR2 is SVGEGT. This CDR3 region has 14 residues. V lost 0 bases, J lost 5 bases, and 10 bases lay in between. The CDR3 loop is CASSYSSLRETQYF. CDR3 in DNA: TGTGCCAGCAGTTACTCGTCACTCCGGGAGACCCAGTACTTC.

This rearrangement joins TRBV4-2 to TRBJ1-6; 7 positions match TRBD1. The junction had 11 bases not matched to a gene; V was cut back by 1 base and J by 8 bases. The germline V gene encodes CDR1 LGHNA and CDR2 YNFKEQ. This CDR3 is built from 17 residues. The CDR3 protein is CASSQVFRGTEYSPLHF. The CDR3 DNA is TGTGCCAGCAGCCAAGTTTTTCGAGGGACAGAGTATTCACCCCTCCACTTT.

The chain is built from TRBV9 and TRBJ1-2; 8 bases line up with TRBD1. With 2 bases clipped from V and 3 bases from J, the junction kept 3 bases outside the gene matches. The germline V gene has CDR1 SGDLS and CDR2 YYNGEE. There are 14 residues in the CDR3. The CDR3 loop is CASSVAGGHYGYTF. DNA of the CDR3: TGTGCCAGCAGCGTCGCAGGGGGCCACTATGGCTACACCTTC.

Only a few counts were recorded for this clonotype. V gene TRBV20-1 combines with J gene TRBJ2-3; D is uncertain. This CDR3 has 13 amino acids. Trimming left V 1 base short and J 5 bases short, with 10 bases between. Germline V gene data show CDR1 as DFQATT and CDR2 as SNEGSKA (reference sequence). CDR3 protein: CSARGQAEDTQYF. DNA of the CDR3: TGCAGTGCTAGAGGGCAGGCAGAAGATACGCAGTATTTT.

This chain joins TRBV27 and TRBJ2-2; D ambiguous. Trimming removed 3 bases at V and 4 bases at J, with 9 bases between. This CDR3 comprises 14 residues. CDR1 and CDR2 (germline): MNHEY, SMNVEV (reference sequence). CDR3 residues: CASSFRSPTGELFF. CDR3 bases: TGTGCCAGCAGTTTCCGAAGCCCCACCGGGGAGCTGTTTTTT.